A single sample gave rise to the 6 T cell receptor beta chains below, sequenced in a study of shared clonotypes between healthy human individuals. The table came from immunoSEQ multiplex PCR; TCRdb's copy has only in-frame clones and leaves some out. The table lists about 960,000 clones, over 60% of them singletons. The sequenced sample was memory CD4+ T cells sorted from blood. As to subset: CD45RA-negative fraction. Receptors were obtained from a man aged 18-30 years in good health.

The chain is built from TRBV2 and TRBJ2-7; 10 nucleotides agree with TRBD1. The V gene end was trimmed by 8 bases and the J gene end by 3 bases; junction bases not matched to a gene: 10. This CDR3 has 15 residues. Per the germline V gene, CDR1 is SNHLY and CDR2 is FYNNEI. For the CDR3, the DNA is TGTGCCAGCGACGCATCCGGGACAGGGGTCTACGAGCAGTACTTC. Protein: CASDASGTGVYEQYF.

This clone appeared a few times. V gene TRBV2 combines with J gene TRBJ2-1; 11 nucleotides align to TRBD1. Germline V gene sequence: CDR1 SNHLY, CDR2 FYNNEI. V lost 6 bases, J lost 9 bases, and 10 bases stayed unmatched. There are 15 residues in the CDR3. The CDR3 sequence: CASRANAGTGGEQFF. CDR3 sequence (DNA): TGTGCCAGCAGAGCCAACGCCGGGACAGGGGGTGAGCAGTTCTTC. The variable domain in full, completed from reference TRBV2 and TRBJ2-1, reads EPEVTQTPSHQVTQMGQEVILRCVPISNHLYFYWYRQILGQKVEFLVSFYNNEISEKSEIFDDQFSVERPDGSNFTLKIRSTKLEDSAMYFCASRANAGTGGEQFFGPGTRLTVL.

About this clone: The sample holds other DNA sequences that translate to the same CDR3. The rearrangement links TRBV29-1 to TRBJ1-1; D is unresolved. The germline V and J ends were trimmed by 5 bases and 1 base, with 8 bases remaining between them. CDR1 is SQVTM and CDR2 is ANQGSEA in the germline V gene. The CDR3 covers 12 residues. The CDR3 coding sequence is TGCAGCGTTAGGGCTGGGAACACTGAAGCTTTCTTT. Encoded protein: CSVRAGNTEAFF.

In its sample, this clone was seen many times. The V call is TRBV19, the J call TRBJ2-7; 7 bases fit TRBD1. Trimming cost V 1 base and J 4 bases; bases outside gene matches: 7. The germline V gene has CDR1 LNHDA and CDR2 SQIVND (reference sequence). The CDR3 covers 15 residues. The CDR3 spells CASSIATGTDYEQYF. CDR3 nucleotides: TGTGCCAGTAGTATAGCTACCGGGACAGATTACGAGCAGTACTTC.

The chain is built from TRBV7-2 and TRBJ2-7; TRBD2 aligns across 10 bases. The CDR3 has 13 amino acids. The junction had 1 base not matched to a gene; V was cut back by 1 base and J by 7 bases. CDR1 SGHTA and CDR2 FQGNSA come from the germline V gene. CDR3 in amino acids: CASSLVTSGEQYF. The DNA for the CDR3 is TGTGCCAGCAGCTTAGTGACTAGCGGGGAGCAGTACTTC.

Notes on this clone: Different DNA sequences within this sample yield the same CDR3. The CDR3 DNA reads TGTGCCAGCAGCAAACAGGGTACCTATAATTCACCCCTCCACTTT. This translates into CASSKQGTYNSPLHF. The chain uses TRBV21-1 and TRBJ1-6; TRBD1 is taken as the D call from the table, unchecked against the DNA. TRBV21-1 is reported as a pseudogene. CDR3 length equals 15 residues.